This is a list of T cell receptor beta chains from one sample in a study of blood T cell repertoires in COVID-19. TCRdb keeps only in-frame clones here, not all; method: immunoSEQ multiplex PCR. The repertoire holds just over 250,000 clones, with more than 90% as singletons. Input material: peripheral blood. Every receptor here comes from a young adult with COVID-19, enrolled during active disease. CDR3s include the opening cysteine and the closing phenylalanine or tryptophan. The order of the fields is J gene, D gene, V gene, clone size, CDR3 protein, CDR3 DNA. D genes are given only for firm matches. Expanded clones are given a class, and other clones once, few, many or no size at all.

TRBJ2-7,.,TRBV30,.,CAGHRENYEQYF,TGTGCCGGACACAGGGAAAACTACGAGCAGTACTTC
TRBJ1-3,TRBD1,TRBV7-9,.,CASSSTGAGNTIYF,TGTGCCAGCAGCTCGACAGGGGCCGGAAACACCATATATTTT
TRBJ1-3,.,TRBV9,.,CASSVEGAAGSTIYF,TGTGCCAGCAGCGTAGAGGGAGCGGCTGGGAGCACCATATATTTT
TRBJ2-4,TRBD1,TRBV11-1,once,CASSSGQGARRNF,TGTGCCAGCAGCTCCGGACAGGGGGCGCGGAGGAACTTC
TRBJ2-5,.,TRBV28,.,CASSLPGEETQYF,TGTGCCAGCAGTTTGCCAGGGGAAGAGACCCAGTACTTC
TRBJ1-3,TRBD1,TRBV7-9,.,CASSLMGQGPESSGNTIYF,TGTGCCAGCAGCTTAATGGGACAGGGCCCGGAGAGCTCTGGAAACACCATATATTTT
TRBJ2-1,TRBD2,TRBV13,.,CASSTVTSGRNEQFF,TGTGCCAGCAGCACCGTCACTAGCGGGAGGAATGAGCAGTTCTTC
TRBJ2-1,.,TRBV11-2,.,CASRSGNEQFF,TGTGCCAGCAGGTCGGGTAATGAGCAGTTCTTC
TRBJ2-7,TRBD2,TRBV13,.,CASRLAGNYEQYF,TGTGCCAGCAGACTAGCGGGCAACTACGAGCAGTACTTC
TRBJ1-5,.,TRBV29-1,.,CSVTAGNSQPQHF,TGCAGCGTGACAGCAGGGAACAGTCAGCCCCAGCATTTT
TRBJ1-2,.,TRBV27,.,CASSLSGQGYGYTF,TGTGCCAGCAGTTTAAGTGGGCAGGGATATGGCTACACCTTC
TRBJ1-2,.,TRBV30,.,CASQTDYGYTF,TGTGCCTCCCAGACAGACTATGGCTACACCTTC
TRBJ1-1,.,TRBV5-5,.,CASSDPRGMLTEAFF,TGTGCCAGCAGCGACCCCCGGGGGATGCTCACTGAAGCTTTCTTT
TRBJ2-7,.,TRBV3-1/TRBV3-2,.,CASSLNRVSYEQYF,TGTGCCAGCAGCCTTAACAGGGTTTCCTACGAGCAGTACTTC
TRBJ2-1,.,TRBV5-4,.,CASSLEQGSYNEQFF,TGTGCCAGCAGCTTGGAACAGGGTTCCTACAATGAGCAGTTCTTC
TRBJ1-5,TRBD1,TRBV6-5,.,CARNGQGAIQPQHF,TGTGCCAGAAACGGACAGGGGGCGATTCAGCCCCAGCATTTT
TRBJ1-2,TRBD1,TRBV28,.,CASSPVTGVGYGYTF,TGTGCCAGCAGCCCTGTGACAGGGGTGGGCTATGGCTACACCTTC
TRBJ1-1,TRBD1,TRBV29-1,.,CSVEGTGGSNTEAFF,TGCAGCGTTGAAGGGACAGGGGGAAGTAACACTGAAGCTTTCTTT
TRBJ2-2,TRBD2,TRBV4-1,.,CASGGSGSRELFF,TGCGCCAGCGGAGGGAGCGGGAGCCGGGAGCTGTTTTTT